The text below deals with one TCR beta chain. This CDR3 comprises 20 residues. Germline CDR1 SGHRS, CDR2 YFSETQ. V gave up 3 bases and J gave up 2 bases; unmatched junction bases: 17. Only in-frame clones appear in the TCRdb table, and some are missing; sequencing was by immunoSEQ multiplex PCR. Of about 64,000 clones in the sample, around nine tenths were seen once. The record originates from a study of technical replicates of blood from a handful of donors. This clonotype was sampled from a human donor in good health. Some clones in this sample may be carry-over from other donors' samples. V usage is TRBV5-1 and J usage is TRBJ1-3; 10 bases match TRBD1. Sequencing used PBMCs. The CDR3 DNA is TGCGCCAGCAGCTCCCGCCCCTATGGACAGGGGGTTCTCCCTGGAAACACCATATATTTT. Residues: CASSSRPYGQGVLPGNTIYF.